The T cell receptor beta chain described here comes from a study of blood T cells in healthy people across ages. Between the trimmed V and J ends, which lost 6 bases and 2 bases, there was a span of 13 bases. CDR3 size: 14 residues. Through a sample-barcoded 5' primer and a J-beta primer mix, a second PCR was run for 7 to 11 cycles. One entry per CDR3 protein results from TCRdb running MiXCR on the 5' RACE reads. The sample holds around 1,100,000 distinct CDR3 sequences, roughly two fifths seen once. The sequenced material came from blood. This chain joins TRBV12-3 or TRBV12-4 and TRBJ1-1; D call uncertain. The clonotype originates from a man between 18 and 29 years old in good health. CDR3 residues: CASSLWTVNTEAFF. The DNA of the CDR3 is TGTGCCAGCAGCCTGTGGACGGTAAACACTGAAGCTTTCTTT.